A single sample is the source of the 32 T cell receptor beta chains below, sequenced in a study of blood T cell repertoires in COVID-19. Clones were sequenced by immunoSEQ multiplex PCR, and TCRdb holds only the in-frame ones, with some missing. The repertoire includes 210,000 or so clones, 75% to 85% of them detected once, and 4.3% sits in the top ten. Sequenced material: PBMCs or T cells enriched from blood (not recorded which). These receptors originate from a man aged 25-45 years with acute COVID-19.

This rearrangement joins TRBV28 to TRBJ2-1; tentatively, D is TRBD1 (5 bases). CDR3 length: 15 residues. Trimming left V 3 bases short and J 7 bases short, with 16 bases between. Germline V gene sequence: CDR1 MDHEN, CDR2 SYDVKM. The CDR3 bases are TGTGCCAGCAGTTTTAGGAGCCAGGGTAGGAATGAGCAGTTCTTC. Amino acids: CASSFRSQGRNEQFF. The full variable domain, in which reference TRBV28 and TRBJ2-1 provide the parts outside the CDR3, is DVKVTQSSRYLVKRTGEKVFLECVQDMDHENMFWYRQDPGLGLRLIYFSYDVKMKEKGDIPEGYSVSREKKERFSLILESASTNQTSMYLCASSFRSQGRNEQFFGPGTRLTVL.

CDR3 protein: CASSLFGSTGELFF. CDR3 bases: TGTGCCAGCAGCTTATTTGGCAGCACCGGGGAGCTGTTTTTT. This chain links TRBV7-3 with TRBJ2-2; the D is unclear. The ends were cut back, 2 bases at V and 4 bases at J, with 8 bases in the middle. CDR1 and CDR2 (germline): SGHTA, FQGTGA. The CDR3 sequence is 14 residues long.

The chain has TRBV5-6 and TRBJ1-6; unclear D gene. The germline V and J ends were trimmed by 2 bases and 7 bases, with 13 bases remaining between them. The V gene's germline CDR1 is SGHDT and CDR2 YYEEEE. The CDR3 is made up of 15 amino acids. As DNA, the CDR3 is TGTGCCAGCAGCTTTGGTCGGACGGGGAATTCACCCCTCCACTTT. Its translation is CASSFGRTGNSPLHF.

The chain carries TRBV3-1 (or the pseudogene TRBV3-2) and TRBJ2-5, with 7 bases matching TRBD2. The CDR3 is made up of 12 amino acids. CDR1 and CDR2 (germline): LGHDT, YNNKEL (reference sequence). Trimming cost V 3 bases and J 7 bases; bases outside gene matches: 2. CDR3 bases: TGTGCCAGCAGCCATGGGAGGGGGACCCAGTACTTC. Translated, it gives CASSHGRGTQYF.

This chain uses TRBV10-1 with TRBJ1-6; D not resolved. Germline V CDR1 and CDR2: WNHNN, SYGVQD (reference sequence). The CDR3 is made up of 14 amino acids. V was shortened by 4 bases and J by 5 bases, with 9 bases between the two germline ends. The CDR3 DNA reads as TGCGCCAGCAGTGTAACACCGAATAATTCACCCCTCCACTTT. This gives the protein CASSVTPNNSPLHF.

This chain connects TRBV19 to TRBJ1-6; TRBD1 matches 9 bases. The V gene end was trimmed by 5 bases and the J gene end by 8 bases; junction bases not matched to a gene: 4. The CDR3 runs 14 residues. Per germline, CDR1 LNHDA and CDR2 SQIVND (reference sequence). CDR3 sequence: CASSEGQGHSPLHF. The DNA of the CDR3 is TGTGCCAGTAGTGAGGGACAGGGTCATTCACCCCTCCACTTT.

V gene TRBV3-1 (or the pseudogene TRBV3-2) combines with J gene TRBJ2-5; 11 nucleotides align to TRBD2. J gave up 2 bases and V 5 bases, and 4 bases lay outside the gene matches. Germline V gene data show CDR1 as LGHDT and CDR2 as YNNKEL (reference sequence). The CDR3 covers 15 residues. Written as DNA, the CDR3 is TGTGCCAGCAGCGCCACTAGCGGGGGACAAGAGACCCAGTACTTC. It translates to CASSATSGGQETQYF.

About this clone itself: Distinct nucleotide sequences in the sample also encode this CDR3. This chain joins TRBV28 and TRBJ1-6, with a possible D match to TRBD1 (5 bases). Trimming removed 2 bases at V and 5 bases at J, with 7 bases between. CDR3 size: 14 residues. Germline CDR1 reads MDHEN; CDR2 reads SYDVKM. Written as DNA, the CDR3 is TGTGCCAGCAGTTTAGGGGGGGATAATTCACCCCTCCACTTT. Translation gives CASSLGGDNSPLHF. Full variable domain (remainder filled in from reference TRBV28 and TRBJ1-6): DVKVTQSSRYLVKRTGEKVFLECVQDMDHENMFWYRQDPGLGLRLIYFSYDVKMKEKGDIPEGYSVSREKKERFSLILESASTNQTSMYLCASSLGGDNSPLHFGNGTRLTVT.

The chain employs TRBV9 and TRBJ2-3; TRBD2 matches 10 bases. The CDR3 sequence is 16 residues long. Per germline, CDR1 SGDLS and CDR2 YYNGEE. The V gene end was trimmed by 0 bases and the J gene end by 3 bases; junction bases not matched to a gene: 4. This CDR3 reads CASSVGSSGGTDTQYF. CDR3 bases: TGTGCCAGCAGCGTAGGTTCTAGCGGGGGAACAGATACGCAGTATTTT.

This chain uses TRBV5-1 with TRBJ2-1; the match to TRBD2 covers 14 bases. Unmatched junction bases numbered 6, after V lost 3 bases and J lost 7 bases. The CDR3 runs 16 residues. From germline, CDR1 is SGHRS and CDR2 YFSETQ. CDR3 loop: CASSSGTSGGLNEQFF. The DNA of the CDR3 is TGCGCCAGCAGCTCCGGGACTAGCGGGGGTTTGAATGAGCAGTTCTTC.

The rearrangement uses TRBV9 and TRBJ2-7, with D perhaps matching TRBD2 (6 bases). This CDR3 spans 13 amino acids. Trimming shortened V by 3 bases and J by 6 bases, and 13 bases separated the two germline ends. Germline assignment: CDR1 SGDLS and CDR2 YYNGEE. CDR3 bases: TGTGCCAGCAGCGCCGGGACTTTTGGCGAGCAGTACTTC. It yields the protein CASSAGTFGEQYF.

Only a few counts were recorded for this clone. This same CDR3 is encoded by further DNA sequences in the sample. V and J are TRBV12-3 or TRBV12-4 and TRBJ2-5; no clear D. CDR3 length equals 13 residues. Between the trimmed V and J ends, which lost 5 bases and 4 bases, there was a span of 11 bases. CDR3 coding DNA: TGTGCCAGCAGTCCATCCCTACGAGAGACCCAGTACTTC. Translated, it gives CASSPSLRETQYF.

The rearrangement links TRBV5-4 to TRBJ2-3, with D tentatively TRBD1 (6 bases). The V end was cut by 1 base, the J end by 0 bases, with 12 bases between. Germline V CDR1 and CDR2: SGHNT, YYREEE (reference sequence). The length of the CDR3 is 16 residues. The CDR3 loop reads CASSLLAGVSTDTQYF. The CDR3 bases are TGTGCCAGCAGCTTGTTAGCAGGGGTAAGCACAGATACGCAGTATTTT.

V gene TRBV19 combines with J gene TRBJ1-3; D uncertain. This CDR3 is 14 amino acids long. Looked up from germline, CDR1 is LNHDA and CDR2 is SQIVND (reference sequence). V lost 7 bases and J 0 bases, leaving 10 bases between the germline ends. The CDR3 spells CASTSFGSGNTIYF. Here the CDR3 DNA reads TGTGCCAGTACCTCTTTCGGCTCTGGAAACACCATATATTTT.

Here the CDR3 DNA reads TGTGCCAGCAGTTTATCGACACGGGATAATCAGCCCCAGCATTTT. It yields the protein CASSLSTRDNQPQHF. The chain uses TRBV27 and TRBJ1-5; D is ambiguous. The germline V and J ends were trimmed by 0 bases and 4 bases, with 10 bases remaining between them. The CDR3 is 15 residues long. CDR1 and CDR2 (germline): MNHEY, SMNVEV (reference sequence).

The chain has TRBV7-3 and TRBJ2-5; 11 nucleotides line up with TRBD2. With 5 bases clipped from V and 5 bases from J, the junction kept 4 bases outside the gene matches. The CDR3 runs to 14 residues. Germline CDR1 is SGHTA and CDR2 is FQGTGA. CDR3 DNA sequence: TGTGCCAGCAGCCTTAGCGGGGGGGCGGAGACCCAGTACTTC. This gives the protein CASSLSGGAETQYF.

The chain carries TRBV4-1 and TRBJ1-2; D is possibly TRBD1 (5 bases). From germline, CDR1 is MGHRA and CDR2 YSYEKL. V was cut by 3 bases and J by 0 bases, with 14 bases left in between. CDR3 length equals 16 residues. The CDR3 sequence: CASSQGGVVANYGYTF. For the CDR3, the DNA is TGCGCCAGCAGCCAGGGGGGGGTCGTGGCTAACTATGGCTACACCTTC.

This sequence joins TRBV5-6 and TRBJ2-7, with 8 nucleotides matching TRBD2. The CDR3 runs 11 residues. Germline V lookup: CDR1 SGHDT, CDR2 YYEEEE. With V trimmed by 4 bases and J by 6 bases, 0 bases remained unmatched. CDR3 nucleotides: TGTGCCAGCAGCCGGGGGGGCGAGCAGTACTTC. Translated, it gives CASSRGGEQYF.

The chain couples TRBV9 to TRBJ2-3; possibly TRBD2 for D (5 bases). V gave up 3 bases and J gave up 4 bases, with 15 bases separating them. There are 15 residues in the CDR3. CDR1 and CDR2 from the germline V gene are SGDLS and YYNGEE. The CDR3 spells CASSAPFGGSDTQYF. The DNA of the CDR3 is TGTGCCAGCAGCGCCCCGTTTGGCGGGTCAGATACGCAGTATTTT.

The chain joins TRBV2 to TRBJ1-4; 10 bases match TRBD1. V was clipped by 8 bases and J by 5 bases; unmatched bases: 5. This CDR3 has 14 amino acids. Per the germline V gene, CDR1 is SNHLY and CDR2 is FYNNEI. Here the CDR3 DNA reads TGTGCCAGCGACGGACAGGGGGGAAATGAAAAACTGTTTTTT. Its protein product is CASDGQGGNEKLFF. The full variable domain, in which reference TRBV2 and TRBJ1-4 provide the parts outside the CDR3, is EPEVTQTPSHQVTQMGQEVILRCVPISNHLYFYWYRQILGQKVEFLVSFYNNEISEKSEIFDDQFSVERPDGSNFTLKIRSTKLEDSAMYFCASDGQGGNEKLFFGSGTQLSVL.

The V and J genes are TRBV6-5 and TRBJ2-3; 7 bases are a match to TRBD2. The CDR3 length is 15 residues. Germline CDR1 and CDR2: MNHEY and SVGAGI. The ends lost 7 bases at V and 3 bases at J; junction bases unmatched: 10. The DNA of the CDR3 is TGTGCCAGCACCCCGGTGGGGGGGATTACAGATACGCAGTATTTT. Residues: CASTPVGGITDTQYF.

This chain links TRBV7-6 with TRBJ1-2; 9 nucleotides line up with TRBD1. After removal of 4 bases from V and 5 bases from J, the junction contained 5 bases not matched to a gene. This CDR3 has 14 residues. CDR1 SGHVS and CDR2 FNYEAQ come from the germline V gene. This CDR3 is CASSSADRGYGYTF. Written as DNA, the CDR3 is TGTGCCAGCAGCTCAGCGGACAGGGGATATGGCTACACCTTC.

The rearrangement joins TRBV24-1 to TRBJ2-2, with 7 bases matching TRBD1. The V gene's germline CDR1 is KGHDR and CDR2 SFDVKD. The CDR3 loop spans 16 amino acids. Trimming took 4 bases from V and 3 from J; bases not matched to a gene: 7. CDR3 bases: TGTGCCACCAGTGACTCCGGGACAGCCTACACCGGGGAGCTGTTTTTT. Translated: CATSDSGTAYTGELFF.

This chain joins TRBV27 and TRBJ1-2, with a tentative D call TRBD1 (6 bases). V lost 3 bases to trimming and J lost 4 bases, with 9 bases between them. The length of the CDR3 is 13 residues. Germline CDR1 is MNHEY and CDR2 is SMNVEV (reference sequence). DNA for the CDR3: TGTGCCAGCAGTTTTCAGGGGAGCTATGGCTACACCTTC. Amino acid sequence: CASSFQGSYGYTF.

This clone showed up just a few times. The gene calls are TRBV4-2 and TRBJ2-1; 12 nucleotides line up with TRBD2. V trimming: 4 bases; J trimming: 3 bases; junction bases outside the gene matches: 7. CDR1 is LGHNA and CDR2 is YNFKEQ in the germline V gene. The CDR3 length is 17 residues. The CDR3 region is CASSPRLAGAFYNEQFF. Written as DNA, the CDR3 is TGTGCCAGCAGCCCCAGACTAGCGGGGGCTTTCTACAATGAGCAGTTCTTC.

The V and J genes are TRBV11-2 and TRBJ2-7; 8 nucleotides align to TRBD2. The germline V gene has CDR1 SGHAT and CDR2 FQNNGV. J gave up 0 bases and V 0 bases, and 4 bases lay outside the gene matches. This CDR3 comprises 16 residues. In nucleotides, the CDR3 is TGTGCCAGCAGCTTAGATCCTAGCGGGTCCTCCTACGAGCAGTACTTC. It is translated as CASSLDPSGSSYEQYF.

This chain uses TRBV30 with TRBJ2-7; no clear D. CDR3 length: 13 amino acids. From germline, CDR1 is GTSNPN and CDR2 SVGIG (reference sequence). V lost 4 bases to trimming and J lost 0 bases, with 10 bases between them. The CDR3 region is CAWTPGTSYEQYF. CDR3 DNA: TGTGCCTGGACCCCAGGTACCTCCTACGAGCAGTACTTC.

The rearrangement uses TRBV6-5 and TRBJ1-3; the D gene is possibly TRBD1 (5 bases). Trimming removed 7 bases from V and 2 bases from J, with 6 bases in between. CDR3 length: 12 amino acids. The germline V gene has CDR1 MNHEY and CDR2 SVGAGI. The CDR3 DNA is TGTGCCAGCACAGGGACTGGAAACACCATATATTTT. It specifies CASTGTGNTIYF.

This sequence joins TRBV6-5 and TRBJ1-5; D remains ambiguous. The germline gives CDR1 MNHEY, CDR2 SVGAGI. V lost 6 bases and J lost 3, with 3 bases in between. The CDR3 is made up of 11 amino acids. The CDR3 reads CASSINQPQHF. The DNA of the CDR3 is TGTGCCAGCAGCATCAATCAGCCCCAGCATTTT.

The CDR3 DNA is TGTGCCAGTAACCCCGACAGGGGGCCTAACAATGAGCAGTTCTTC. Amino acid sequence: CASNPDRGPNNEQFF. The chain combines TRBV19 with TRBJ2-1, with 10 bases fitting TRBD1. V dropped 7 bases and J dropped 5; count of bases not matched to a gene: 8. Germline CDR1 LNHDA, CDR2 SQIVND (reference sequence). CDR3 length: 15 amino acids.

This sequence joins TRBV6-5 and TRBJ1-1, with TRBD1 identical over 7 bases. The germline CDR1 and CDR2 sequences are MNHEY and SVGAGI. V lost 6 bases to trimming and J lost 11 bases; unmatched junction nucleotides: 9. The CDR3 runs to 12 residues. The CDR3: CASSRDRRSAFF. The CDR3 DNA reads TGTGCCAGCAGCCGGGACAGACGTTCGGCTTTCTTT.

The count of this clone is one. The chain has TRBV6-5 and TRBJ1-6; TRBD1 is a possible D gene (5 bases). Germline assignment: CDR1 MNHEY and CDR2 SVGAGI. V was shortened by 5 bases and J by 0 bases, with 8 bases between the two germline ends. CDR3 length equals 15 residues. The CDR3 DNA follows: TGTGCCAGCAGTACAGGTCACTCCTATAATTCACCCCTCCACTTT. Protein sequence: CASSTGHSYNSPLHF.